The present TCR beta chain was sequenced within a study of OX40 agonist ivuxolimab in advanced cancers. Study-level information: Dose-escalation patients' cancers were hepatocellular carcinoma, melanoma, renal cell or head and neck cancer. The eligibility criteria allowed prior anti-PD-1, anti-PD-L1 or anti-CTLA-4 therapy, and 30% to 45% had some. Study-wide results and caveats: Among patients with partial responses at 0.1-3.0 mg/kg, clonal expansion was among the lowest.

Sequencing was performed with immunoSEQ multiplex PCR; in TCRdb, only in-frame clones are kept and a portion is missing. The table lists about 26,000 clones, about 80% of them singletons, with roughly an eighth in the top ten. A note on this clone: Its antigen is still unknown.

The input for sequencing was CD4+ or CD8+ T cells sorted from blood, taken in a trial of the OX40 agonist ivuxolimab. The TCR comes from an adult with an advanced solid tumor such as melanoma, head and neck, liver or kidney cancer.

The CDR3 is CASRPPQGASGANVLTF. CDR3 DNA sequence: TGCGCCAGCAGACCTCCTCAGGGGGCTTCTGGGGCCAACGTCCTGACTTTC. This chain uses TRBV5-1 with TRBJ2-6; TRBD1 matches 8 bases. Trimming took 5 bases from V and 1 from J; bases not matched to a gene: 8. The CDR3 spans 17 residues. Per the germline V gene, CDR1 is SGHRS and CDR2 is YFSETQ.